Given below is one T cell receptor (beta chain) in context. The antigen remains unidentified. This record comes from a study of OX40 agonist ivuxolimab in advanced cancers. Study at large: Three patients, one with hepatocellular carcinoma and two with cutaneous melanoma, responded partially.

The V end lost 0 bases, the J end lost 2 bases, and 10 bases lay between the germline ends. This CDR3 region has 15 residues. Germline V gene sequence: CDR1 SGDLS, CDR2 YYNGEE. Repertoires were generated with immunoSEQ multiplex PCR, while TCRdb's copy carries only in-frame clones and drops some. Of approximately 72,000 clones in the sample, roughly 84% were seen once. Study results and limitations: Low clonal expansion, among the lowest seen, marked partial responders at 0.1-3.0 mg/kg.

The sequence was collected from an adult with an advanced solid tumor such as melanoma, head and neck, liver or kidney cancer. The chain recombines TRBV9 with TRBJ2-3; no clear D gene. The source was CD4+ or CD8+ T cells sorted from blood, collected in a trial of the OX40 agonist ivuxolimab. This CDR3 is CASSVGPHLTDTQYF. DNA for the CDR3: TGTGCCAGCAGCGTAGGACCTCACCTCACAGATACGCAGTATTTT.